This T cell receptor (beta chain) was sequenced for a study of blood T cell repertoires in COVID-19 (dated by TCRdb to about 2020). About the investigation overall: Samples covering the acute and convalescent phases of COVID-19 were provided by collaborators in the United States, Italy and Spain. The material from the prospective study consisted of cDNA or gDNA derived from T cells, B-cell-depleted T cells, or PBMCs. Deeply sampled blood TCRbeta repertoires from subjects exposed to, actively infected with, or recovered from COVID-19 were included in the dataset. A freely available public database, intended as a resource for researchers studying the immune response to SARS-CoV-2, is where the repertoires were released. The samples were drawn from two sources: the first 160 participants of the ongoing ImmuneRACE study, and about 1,300 subjects contributed by 6 global collaborators. The sample metadata nearly always contained a de-identified subject ID, COVID-19 status, age in years and sex. Where HLA class I and class II types were available, the types were taken from metadata supplied by the sample provider, not from assay-based typing. Study-wide findings and limitations: The quantity of clinical and demographic metadata differed by source and by participant and was supplied without curation.

Collaborating institutions collected whole blood in K2EDTA tubes following their own protocols. For TCRbeta analysis, collaborators shipped samples as frozen whole blood, isolated PBMCs, or DNA extracted from either of those sample types. In the germline V gene, CDR1 corresponds to KGHSH and CDR2 to LQKENI. V sheds 3 bases and J sheds 0 bases, leaving 8 bases between their ends. The CDR3 runs 14 amino acids, cysteine and phenylalanine included. Only the CDR3 DNA is retained, 42 bases long and in frame from the first base. The immunoSEQ Assay, a bias-controlled multiplex PCR, was used to amplify TCRbeta CDR3 regions from genomic DNA. Under the source paper's analysis protocol: Within the assay, amplification of reference gene primers was used to estimate how many nucleated cells each sample contained. Sequence reads were collapsed and filtered to measure the absolute abundance of every unique TCRbeta CDR3 rearrangement. Productive Simpson clonality was computed per sample as the square root of Simpson's diversity index over productive rearrangements. TCRdb obtained this table from immuneACCESS and retained in-frame rearrangements with V and J assigned. These tables miss some clones; where compared with another copy, unresolved V genes account for less than half of the shortfall, and the remainder is unexplained. Clone size and V and J calls were adopted from that table, with D and trimming inferred from the DNA. This sample is represented by 72,000 or so clones; around 85% of them were singletons. The ten largest clonotypes hold 30% to 40% of the sample.

Note on this clone: This clone's antigen is unknown. Base quality data are lacking; no much larger clone is found one base away. The same CDR3 arises from other DNA sequences in this sample as well.

The sequencing sample was made of peripheral blood. Recombination joined TRBV18 with TRBJ1-1; tentative D gene TRBD1, with 6 bases matching. The TCR was taken from a woman aged 80 or over with active or convalescent COVID-19. Here the CDR3 is given as CASSPGQLNTEAFF. The sequence in DNA is TGTGCCAGCTCACCGGGACAACTGAACACTGAAGCTTTCTTT.